A selection of T cell receptor beta chains follows, all from one sample in a study of vaccination and CD4 T cells after COVID-19. The antigens of these receptors remain unknown. TCRdb fed the PCR reads into MiXCR, producing one record per CDR3 protein. The sample lists about 21,000 distinct CDR3 sequences, 44% seen once, with over 20% in the top ten. The specimen comprised CD4+ T cells from blood, cultured in vitro, sampled before SARS-CoV-2 vaccination. These receptors came from a human donor who had recovered from COVID-19. Each CDR3 is given without its conserved first and last residue. Fields, in order: V gene, clone size, CDR3 protein. Clone size is stated in some rows and not others, as once, few, many or a class when expanded.

TRBV20-1 few SVQGGEKLF
TRBV7-2 once ASSLDGGPYGYT
TRBV2 . ASKGDSGTWNEQF
TRBV14 medium-sized ASSQDRLTEAF
TRBV7-2 few ASSPLVRYEQY
TRBV24-1 . ATSESTGYGYT
TRBV7-6 . DSEGCGNQPQH
TRBV6-1 . ASSATGVGNTEAF
TRBV2 few ASRVGHSNTGELF
TRBV5-1 . ASSLDRLNSPLH
TRBV5-4 . AGSEEPSYEQY
TRBV28 . ASRDPPAGIQF
TRBV10-3 . AISEIKLSGIHNEQF
TRBV6-1 . ATEPTAGTSFGHT
TRBV20-1 once SAGGLPGTDTQY
TRBV11-1 . ASSFGTVNTEAF
TRBV27 . ASTEIGVGQGFHEQY
TRBV6-5 . ASSFSGDTEAF
TRBV5-4 few ASSYQGDSNQPQH
TRBV28 . ASAKGGALGIQPQH
TRBV10-3 few AISESRGRGNEQF
TRBV7-2 few ASSSQGTGTEAF
TRBV7-3 . ASSFQRGDNEQF
TRBV29-1 . SVGPGRLL
TRBV10-3 few AIRTTGSGNTIY
TRBV10-1 few ATTLAEAF